These 2 T cell receptor beta chains originate from one sample sequenced in a study of blood T cell repertoires in COVID-19 (dated by TCRdb to 2019 to 2021). The library came from the immunoSEQ multiplex PCR assay. As stored in TCRdb, this immuneACCESS dataset retains in-frame rearrangements with V and J assigned. A fraction of the clones does not appear; measured against another copy, unresolved V genes explain less than half of the discrepancy, and the remainder lacks a known reason. The sample includes about 42,000 clones, with approximately 89% observed a single time. 3% to 4.5% of the sample comes from the top ten. The sequencing sample was made of peripheral blood. Receptors originate from a human donor in a cohort sampled during active COVID-19.

The chain employs TRBV2 and TRBJ2-7; 8 positions agree with TRBD1. The CDR3 has 16 residues. From germline, CDR1 is SNHLY and CDR2 FYNNEI. J lost 2 bases, V lost 5 bases, and 11 bases had no gene match. In DNA form, the CDR3 reads TGTGCCAGCAGTCCCGACCACAGGGGGATCGCCTACGAGCAGTACTTC. Translating it yields CASSPDHRGIAYEQYF.

V is TRBV27 and J is TRBJ2-1, with D tentatively TRBD2 (6 bases). Looked up from germline, CDR1 is MNHEY and CDR2 is SMNVEV (reference sequence). Trimming removed 0 bases from V and 10 bases from J, with 10 bases in between. This CDR3 has 13 residues. CDR3 sequence reads: CASSLSGGREQFF. DNA of the CDR3: TGTGCCAGCAGTTTATCCGGGGGACGGGAGCAGTTCTTC.